This T cell receptor beta chain stems from a study of T cell repertoires in aging, cancer and after chemotherapy. As for the study in general: Six age groups, ranging from 30 or younger to 70 or older, included the donors. Roughly 9.3 million TCR reads made up the full dataset.

A mixed TRB-A/B primer pool amplified rearranged TRB by multiplex touch-down PCR. TCRdb called the multiplex PCR reads again in MiXCR, with one record for every CDR3 protein. The profile shows more than 3,000 distinct CDR3 sequences, approximately 46% of them singletons. Of note for this clonotype: Its antigen is currently unknown.

Findings of the study overall: Loss of evenness, beyond lost richness, contributed to age-related TCR diversity decline in cancer patients. Compared with age-matched healthy donors, untreated hematological or solid cancer patients showed higher blood TCR clonality.

This CDR3 contains 15 residues. Germline V gene data show CDR1 as SGHTA and CDR2 as FQGNSA. After removal of 5 bases from V and 4 bases from J, the junction contained 6 bases not matched to a gene. Amplification of TCR beta used genomic DNA extracted from peripheral blood. The specimen sequenced was blood. This clonotype was obtained from a human donor with a solid tumor. The chain combines TRBV7-2 with TRBJ1-2; TRBD1 agrees at 11 bases. This chain's CDR3 is CASSAGTGGSYGYTF. The CDR3 nucleotides are TGTGCCAGCAGCGCAGGGACAGGGGGTTCCTATGGCTACACCTTC.